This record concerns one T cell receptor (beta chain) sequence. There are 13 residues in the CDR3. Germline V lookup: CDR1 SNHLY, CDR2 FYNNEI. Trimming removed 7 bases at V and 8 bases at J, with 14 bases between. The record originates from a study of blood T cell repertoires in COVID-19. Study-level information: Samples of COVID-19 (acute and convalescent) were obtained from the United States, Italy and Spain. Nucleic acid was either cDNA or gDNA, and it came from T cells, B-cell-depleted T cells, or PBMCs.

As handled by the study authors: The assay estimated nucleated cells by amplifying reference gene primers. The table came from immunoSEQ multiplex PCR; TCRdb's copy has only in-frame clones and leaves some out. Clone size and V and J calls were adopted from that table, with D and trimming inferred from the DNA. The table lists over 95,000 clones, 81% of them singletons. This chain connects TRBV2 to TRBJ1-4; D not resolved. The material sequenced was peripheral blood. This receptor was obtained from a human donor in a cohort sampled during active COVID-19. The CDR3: CASKRPLGEKLFF. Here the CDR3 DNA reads TGTGCCAGCAAAAGGCCTCTGGGCGAAAAACTGTTTTTT.